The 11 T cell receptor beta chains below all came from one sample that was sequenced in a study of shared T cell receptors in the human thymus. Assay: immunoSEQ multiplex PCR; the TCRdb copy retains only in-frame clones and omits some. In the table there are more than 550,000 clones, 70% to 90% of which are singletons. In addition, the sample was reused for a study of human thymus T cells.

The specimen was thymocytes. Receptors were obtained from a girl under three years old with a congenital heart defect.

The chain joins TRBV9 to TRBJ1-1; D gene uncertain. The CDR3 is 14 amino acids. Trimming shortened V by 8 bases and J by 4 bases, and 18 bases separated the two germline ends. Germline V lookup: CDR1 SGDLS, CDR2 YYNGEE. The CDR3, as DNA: TGTGCCAGTAAGGGAGACGGCCTAGGCACTGAAGCTTTCTTT. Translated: CASKGDGLGTEAFF.

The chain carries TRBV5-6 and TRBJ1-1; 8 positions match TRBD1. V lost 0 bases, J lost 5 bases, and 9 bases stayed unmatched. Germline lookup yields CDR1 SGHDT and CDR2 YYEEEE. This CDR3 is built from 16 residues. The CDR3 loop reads CASSLAPGGAGTEAFF. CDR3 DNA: TGTGCCAGCAGCTTGGCCCCAGGGGGCGCAGGTACTGAAGCTTTCTTT.

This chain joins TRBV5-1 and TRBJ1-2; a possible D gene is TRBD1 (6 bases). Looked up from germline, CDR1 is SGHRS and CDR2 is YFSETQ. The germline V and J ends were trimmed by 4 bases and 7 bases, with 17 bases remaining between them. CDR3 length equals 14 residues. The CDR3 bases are TGCGCCAGCAGCCCTCAGGGGCAGGTGCCTGGCTACACCTTC. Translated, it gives CASSPQGQVPGYTF.

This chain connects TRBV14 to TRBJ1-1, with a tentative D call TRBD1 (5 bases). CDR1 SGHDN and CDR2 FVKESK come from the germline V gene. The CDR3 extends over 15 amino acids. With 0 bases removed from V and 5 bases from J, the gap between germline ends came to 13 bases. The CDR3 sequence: CASSQDSPDRTEAFF. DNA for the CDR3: TGTGCCAGCAGCCAAGATTCCCCCGACAGAACTGAAGCTTTCTTT.

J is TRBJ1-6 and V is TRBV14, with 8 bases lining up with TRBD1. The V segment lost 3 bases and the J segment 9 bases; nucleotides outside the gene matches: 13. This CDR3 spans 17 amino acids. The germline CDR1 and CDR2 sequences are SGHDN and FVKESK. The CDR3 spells CASSHKDLTGGGSPLHF. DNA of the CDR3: TGTGCCAGCAGCCACAAAGACTTAACAGGGGGGGGTTCACCCCTCCACTTT.

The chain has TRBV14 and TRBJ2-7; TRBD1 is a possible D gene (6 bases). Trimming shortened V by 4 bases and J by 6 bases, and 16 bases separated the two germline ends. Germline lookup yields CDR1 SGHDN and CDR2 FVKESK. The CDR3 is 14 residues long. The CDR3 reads CASSLYRELGEQYF. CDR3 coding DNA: TGTGCCAGCAGCCTCTACAGGGAACTTGGCGAGCAGTACTTC.

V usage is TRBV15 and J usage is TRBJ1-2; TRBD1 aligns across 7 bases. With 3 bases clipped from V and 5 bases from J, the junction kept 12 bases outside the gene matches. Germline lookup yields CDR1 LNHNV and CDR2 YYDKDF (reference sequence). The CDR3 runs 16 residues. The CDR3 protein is CATSSFRDSSTYGYTF. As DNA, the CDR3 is TGTGCCACCAGCAGTTTCCGGGACAGCTCTACTTATGGCTACACCTTC.

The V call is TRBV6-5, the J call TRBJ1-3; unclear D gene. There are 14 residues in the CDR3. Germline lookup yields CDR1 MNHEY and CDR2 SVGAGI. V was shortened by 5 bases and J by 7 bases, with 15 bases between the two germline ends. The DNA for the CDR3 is TGTGCCAGCAGTGACGGGGATCCGAAGAACACCATATATTTT. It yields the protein CASSDGDPKNTIYF.

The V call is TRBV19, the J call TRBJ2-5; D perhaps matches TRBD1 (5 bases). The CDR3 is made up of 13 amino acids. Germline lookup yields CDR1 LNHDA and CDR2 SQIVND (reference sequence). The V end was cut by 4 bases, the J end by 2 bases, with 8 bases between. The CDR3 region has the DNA TGTGCCAGTAGTACAAACAGGCAAGAGACCCAGTACTTC. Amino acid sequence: CASSTNRQETQYF. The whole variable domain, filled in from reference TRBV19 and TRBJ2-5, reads DGGITQSPKYLFRKEGQNVTLSCEQNLNHDAMYWYRQDPGQGLRLIYYSQIVNDFQKGDIAEGYSVSREKKESFPLTVTSAQKNPTAFYLCASSTNRQETQYFGPGTRLLVL.

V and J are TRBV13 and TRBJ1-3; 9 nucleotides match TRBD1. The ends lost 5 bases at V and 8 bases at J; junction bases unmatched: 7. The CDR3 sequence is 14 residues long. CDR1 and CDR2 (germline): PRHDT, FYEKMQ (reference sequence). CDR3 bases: TGTGCCAGCAGCCACAGGGGGCGCATCGACACCATATATTTT. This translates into CASSHRGRIDTIYF.

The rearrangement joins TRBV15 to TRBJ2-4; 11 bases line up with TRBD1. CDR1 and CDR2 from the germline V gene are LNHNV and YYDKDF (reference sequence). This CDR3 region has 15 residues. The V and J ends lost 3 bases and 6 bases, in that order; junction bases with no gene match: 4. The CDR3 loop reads CATSRQDRGLNIQYF. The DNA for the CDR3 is TGTGCCACCAGCAGGCAGGACAGGGGGCTAAACATTCAGTACTTC.